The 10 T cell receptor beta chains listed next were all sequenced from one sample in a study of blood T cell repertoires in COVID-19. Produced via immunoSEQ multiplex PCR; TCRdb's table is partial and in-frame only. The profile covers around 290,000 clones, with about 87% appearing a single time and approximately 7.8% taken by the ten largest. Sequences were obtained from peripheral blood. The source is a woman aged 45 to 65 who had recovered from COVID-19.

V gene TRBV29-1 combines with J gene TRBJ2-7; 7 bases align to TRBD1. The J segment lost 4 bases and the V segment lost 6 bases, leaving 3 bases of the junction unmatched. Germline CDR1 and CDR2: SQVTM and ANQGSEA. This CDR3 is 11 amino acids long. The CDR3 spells CSVTGLYEQYF. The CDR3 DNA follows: TGCAGCGTGACAGGGCTATACGAGCAGTACTTC.

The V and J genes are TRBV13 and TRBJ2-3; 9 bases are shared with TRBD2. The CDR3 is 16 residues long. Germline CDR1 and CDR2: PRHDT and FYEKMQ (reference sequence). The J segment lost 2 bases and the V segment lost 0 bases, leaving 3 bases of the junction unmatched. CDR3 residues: CASSLGVAGATDTQYF. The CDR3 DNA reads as TGTGCCAGCAGCTTAGGGGTAGCGGGGGCCACAGATACGCAGTATTTT. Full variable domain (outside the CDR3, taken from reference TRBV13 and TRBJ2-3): AAGVIQSPRHLIKEKRETATLKCYPIPRHDTVYWYQQGPGQDPQFLISFYEKMQSDKGSIPDRFSAQQFSDYHSELNMSSLELGDSALYFCASSLGVAGATDTQYFGPGTRLTVL.

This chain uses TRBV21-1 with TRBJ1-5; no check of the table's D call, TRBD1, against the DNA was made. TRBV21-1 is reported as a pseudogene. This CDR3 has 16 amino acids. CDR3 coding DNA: TGTGCCAGCAGCGCTCACTACAGGGGTGGCAATCAGCCCCAGCATTTT. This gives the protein CASSAHYRGGNQPQHF.

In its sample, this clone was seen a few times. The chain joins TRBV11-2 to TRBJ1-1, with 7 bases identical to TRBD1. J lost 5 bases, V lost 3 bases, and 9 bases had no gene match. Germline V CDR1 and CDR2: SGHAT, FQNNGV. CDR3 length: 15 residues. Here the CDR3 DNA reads TGTGCCAGCAGCTTTAATTCCAGGGGGAGGACTGAAGCTTTCTTT. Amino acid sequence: CASSFNSRGRTEAFF.

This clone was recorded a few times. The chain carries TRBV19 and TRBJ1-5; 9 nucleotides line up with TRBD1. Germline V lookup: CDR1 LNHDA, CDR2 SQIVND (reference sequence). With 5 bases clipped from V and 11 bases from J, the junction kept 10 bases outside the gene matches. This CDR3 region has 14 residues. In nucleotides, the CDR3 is TGTGCCAGTAGTTATCCGGGACAGGGCCAAGCCCAGCATTTT. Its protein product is CASSYPGQGQAQHF.

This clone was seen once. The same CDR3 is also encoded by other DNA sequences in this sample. CDR3 nucleotide sequence: TGTGCCAGCAGCTTAGGGGGCCAGCCCCAGCATTTT. It codes for CASSLGGQPQHF. This rearrangement joins TRBV7-2 to TRBJ1-5; possible D gene TRBD1, 5 bases. The CDR3 runs 12 residues. In germline, CDR1 is SGHTA, CDR2 FQGNSA. Trimming shortened V by 1 base and J by 7 bases, and 5 bases separated the two germline ends.

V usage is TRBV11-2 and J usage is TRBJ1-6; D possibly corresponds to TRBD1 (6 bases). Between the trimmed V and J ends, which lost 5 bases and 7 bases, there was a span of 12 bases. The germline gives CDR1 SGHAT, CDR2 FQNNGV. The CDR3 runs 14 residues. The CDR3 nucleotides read TGTGCCAGCAGCGCCTACAGGGCCAATTCACCCCTCCACTTT. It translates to CASSAYRANSPLHF. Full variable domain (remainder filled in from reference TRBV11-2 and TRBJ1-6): EAGVAQSPRYKIIEKRQSVAFWCNPISGHATLYWYQQILGQGPKLLIQFQNNGVVDDSQLPKDRFSAERLKGVDSTLKIQPAKLEDSAVYLCASSAYRANSPLHFGNGTRLTVT.

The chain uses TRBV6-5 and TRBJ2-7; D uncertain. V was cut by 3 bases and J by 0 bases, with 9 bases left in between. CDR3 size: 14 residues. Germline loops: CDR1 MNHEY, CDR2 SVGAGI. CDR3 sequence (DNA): TGTGCCAGCAGTTATGGAGCGAGCTCCTACGAGCAGTACTTC. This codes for CASSYGASSYEQYF.

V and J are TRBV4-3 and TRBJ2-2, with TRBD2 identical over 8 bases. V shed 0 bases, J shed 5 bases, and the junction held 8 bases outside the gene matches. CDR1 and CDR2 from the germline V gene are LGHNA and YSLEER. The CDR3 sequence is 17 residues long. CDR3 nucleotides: TGCGCCAGCAGCCAAGATCTCGGGGGGGGCCTAACCGGGGAGCTGTTTTTT. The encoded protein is CASSQDLGGGLTGELFF.

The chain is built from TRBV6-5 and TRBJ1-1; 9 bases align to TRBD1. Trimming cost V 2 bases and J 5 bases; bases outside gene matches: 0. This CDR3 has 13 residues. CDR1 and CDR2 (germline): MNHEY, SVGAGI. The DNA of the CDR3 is TGTGCCAGCAGTTACGGGACAGGGACTGAAGCTTTCTTT. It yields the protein CASSYGTGTEAFF.